What follows describes a single T cell receptor (beta chain). A multiplex PCR was run with 60 Vbeta primers and 13 Jbeta primers. Profiling relied on immunoSEQ multiplex PCR, and the TCRdb table lists in-frame clones only, not all of them. The sample consists of roughly 130,000 clones, roughly 80% of them appearing once. The data stem from a study of cytomegalovirus exposure and HLA in healthy donors. Study overall: The early release's HLA-typed donors yielded some 85 million unique TCRs.

Germline CDR1 and CDR2: SGHTA and FQGNSA. Trimming removed 2 bases from V and 10 bases from J; junction bases left unmatched: 11. This CDR3 is built from 16 residues. Sequenced material: PBMCs. This chain links TRBV7-2 with TRBJ1-1; TRBD1 agrees at 12 bases. This clonotype originated in a man between 25 and 39 years old in good health and CMV-seronegative. The CDR3 coding sequence is TGTGCCAGCAGCTTACTAGGGACAGGGGGCGACCGGGGAGCTTTCTTT. Residues: CASSLLGTGGDRGAFF. Using reference TRBV7-2 and TRBJ1-1 for the parts outside the CDR3, the full variable domain is GAGVSQSPSNKVTEKGKDVELRCDPISGHTALYWYRQSLGQGLEFLIYFQGNSAPDKSGLPSDRFSAERTGGSVSTLTIQRTQQEDSAVYLCASSLLGTGGDRGAFFGQGTRLTVV.